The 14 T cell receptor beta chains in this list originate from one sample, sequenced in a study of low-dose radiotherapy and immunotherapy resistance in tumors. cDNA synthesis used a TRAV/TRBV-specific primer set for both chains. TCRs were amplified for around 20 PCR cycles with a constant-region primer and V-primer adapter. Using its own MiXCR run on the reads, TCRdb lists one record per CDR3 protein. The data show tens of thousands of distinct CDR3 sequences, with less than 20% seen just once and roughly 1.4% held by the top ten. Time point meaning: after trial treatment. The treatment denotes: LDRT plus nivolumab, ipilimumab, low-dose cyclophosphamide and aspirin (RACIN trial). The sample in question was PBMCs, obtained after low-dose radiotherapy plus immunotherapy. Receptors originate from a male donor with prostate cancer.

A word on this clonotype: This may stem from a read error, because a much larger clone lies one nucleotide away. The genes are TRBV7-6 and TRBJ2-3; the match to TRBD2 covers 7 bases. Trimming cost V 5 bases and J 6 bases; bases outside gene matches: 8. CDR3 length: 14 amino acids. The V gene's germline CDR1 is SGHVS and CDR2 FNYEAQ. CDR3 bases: TGTGCCAGCAGCCAACGAGCGGGGAGGGATACGCAGTATTTT. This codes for CASSQRAGRDTQYF.

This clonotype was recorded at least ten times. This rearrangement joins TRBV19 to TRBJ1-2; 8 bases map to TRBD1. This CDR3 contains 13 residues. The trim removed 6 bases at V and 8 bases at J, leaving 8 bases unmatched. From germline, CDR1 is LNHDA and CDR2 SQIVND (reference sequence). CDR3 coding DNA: TGTGCCAGTAGGATCGGACAGGGTGGAGGCTACACCTTC. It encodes CASRIGQGGGYTF.

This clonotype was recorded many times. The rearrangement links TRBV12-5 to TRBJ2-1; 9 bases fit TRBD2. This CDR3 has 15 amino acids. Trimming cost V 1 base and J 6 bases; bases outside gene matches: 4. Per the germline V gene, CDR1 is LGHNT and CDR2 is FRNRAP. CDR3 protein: CASGLAGTSFNEQFF. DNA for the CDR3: TGTGCTAGTGGTTTGGCCGGGACTAGCTTCAATGAGCAGTTCTTC.

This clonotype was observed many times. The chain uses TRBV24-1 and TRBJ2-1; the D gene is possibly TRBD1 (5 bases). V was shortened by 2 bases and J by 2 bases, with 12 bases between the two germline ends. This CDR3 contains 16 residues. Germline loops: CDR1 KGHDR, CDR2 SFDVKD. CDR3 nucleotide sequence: TGTGCCACCAGTGATTCAGGGATTATGGCCTACAATGAGCAGTTCTTC. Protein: CATSDSGIMAYNEQFF.

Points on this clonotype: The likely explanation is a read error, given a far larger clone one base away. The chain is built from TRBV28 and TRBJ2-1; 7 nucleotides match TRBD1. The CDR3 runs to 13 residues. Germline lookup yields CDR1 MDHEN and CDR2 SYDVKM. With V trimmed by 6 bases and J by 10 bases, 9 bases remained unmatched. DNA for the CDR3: TGTGCCAGCAGAGGGGGCGGGCTCTACGAGCAGTTCTTC. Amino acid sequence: CASRGGGLYEQFF.

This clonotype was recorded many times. CDR3 nucleotides: TGTGCCTGGGATACAGGGGGGACTGAAGCTTTCTTT. This encodes CAWDTGGTEAFF. The chain joins TRBV30 to TRBJ1-1; 8 nucleotides line up with TRBD1. Germline trimming cut 5 bases from V and 5 bases from J; bases unmatched to any gene: 4. The CDR3 has 12 residues. Germline V CDR1 and CDR2: GTSNPN, SVGIG (reference sequence). The full variable domain, its missing parts supplied by reference TRBV30 and TRBJ1-1, is SQTIHQWPATLVQPVGSPLSLECTVEGTSNPNLYWYRQAAGRGLQLLFYSVGIGQISSEVPQNLSASRPQDRQFILSSKKLLLSDSGFYLCAWDTGGTEAFFGQGTRLTVV.

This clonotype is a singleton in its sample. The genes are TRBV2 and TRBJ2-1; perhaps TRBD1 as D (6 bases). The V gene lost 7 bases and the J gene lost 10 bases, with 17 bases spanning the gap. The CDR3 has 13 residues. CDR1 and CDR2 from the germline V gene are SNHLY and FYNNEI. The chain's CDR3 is CASTGDNYYEQFF. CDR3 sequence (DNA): TGTGCCAGCACTGGGGACAACTACTACGAGCAGTTCTTC. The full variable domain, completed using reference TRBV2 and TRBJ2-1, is EPEVTQTPSHQVTQMGQEVILRCVPISNHLYFYWYRQILGQKVEFLVSFYNNEISEKSEIFDDQFSVERPDGSNFTLKIRSTKLEDSAMYFCASTGDNYYEQFFGPGTRLTVL.

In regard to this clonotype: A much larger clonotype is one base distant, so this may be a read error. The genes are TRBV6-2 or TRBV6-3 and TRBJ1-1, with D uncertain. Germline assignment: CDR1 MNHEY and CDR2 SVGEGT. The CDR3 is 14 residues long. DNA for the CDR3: TGTGTCAGCAGTTACTCGAAAGGAAAATGGGAAGCTTTCTTT. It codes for CVSSYSKGKWEAFF.

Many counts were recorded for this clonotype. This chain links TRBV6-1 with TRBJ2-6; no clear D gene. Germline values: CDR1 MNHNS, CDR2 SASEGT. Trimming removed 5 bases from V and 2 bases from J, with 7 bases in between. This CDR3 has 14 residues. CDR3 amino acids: CASSIGPGANVLTF. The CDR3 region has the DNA TGTGCCAGCAGTATTGGGCCTGGGGCCAACGTCCTGACTTTC.

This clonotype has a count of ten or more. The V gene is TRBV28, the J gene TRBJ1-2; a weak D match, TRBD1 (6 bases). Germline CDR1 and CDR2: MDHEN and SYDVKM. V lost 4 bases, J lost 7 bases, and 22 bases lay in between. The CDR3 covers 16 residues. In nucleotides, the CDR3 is TGTGCCAGCAGTTACCCGGGGGCCCAAACCCTCTCTGGCTACACCTTC. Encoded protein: CASSYPGAQTLSGYTF.

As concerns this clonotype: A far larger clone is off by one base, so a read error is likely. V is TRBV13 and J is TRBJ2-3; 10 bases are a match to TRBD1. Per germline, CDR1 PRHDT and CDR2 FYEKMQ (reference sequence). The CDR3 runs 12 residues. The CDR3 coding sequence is TGTGCCAGCGGGACAGGGGCAAATACGCGGTATTTT. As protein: CASGTGANTRYF. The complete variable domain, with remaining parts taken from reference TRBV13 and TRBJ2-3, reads AAGVIQSPRHLIKEKRETATLKCYPIPRHDTVYWYQQGPGQDPQFLISFYEKMQSDKGSIPDRFSAQQFSDYHSELNMSSLELGDSALYFCASGTGANTRYFGPGTRLTVL.

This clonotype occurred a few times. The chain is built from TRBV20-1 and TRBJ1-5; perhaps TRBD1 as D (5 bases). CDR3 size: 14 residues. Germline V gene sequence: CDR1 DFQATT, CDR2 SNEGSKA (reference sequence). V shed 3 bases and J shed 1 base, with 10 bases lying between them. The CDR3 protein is CSARAGSSNQPQHF. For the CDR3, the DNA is TGCAGTGCTAGGGCAGGGTCGAGCAATCAGCCCCAGCATTTT.

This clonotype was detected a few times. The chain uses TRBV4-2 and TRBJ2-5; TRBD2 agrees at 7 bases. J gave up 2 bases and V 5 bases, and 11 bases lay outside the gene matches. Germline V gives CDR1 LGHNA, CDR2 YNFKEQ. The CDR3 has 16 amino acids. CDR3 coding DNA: TGTGCCAGCAGCGGCCTTGGGGAGGGTACACAAGAGACCCAGTACTTC. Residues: CASSGLGEGTQETQYF.

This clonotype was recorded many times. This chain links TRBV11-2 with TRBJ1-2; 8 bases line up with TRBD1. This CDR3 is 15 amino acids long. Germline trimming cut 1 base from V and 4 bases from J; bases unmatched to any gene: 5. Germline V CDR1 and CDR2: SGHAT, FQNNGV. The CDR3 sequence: CASSLAGQGGYGYTF. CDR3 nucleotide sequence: TGTGCCAGCAGCTTAGCTGGACAGGGAGGCTATGGCTACACCTTC.